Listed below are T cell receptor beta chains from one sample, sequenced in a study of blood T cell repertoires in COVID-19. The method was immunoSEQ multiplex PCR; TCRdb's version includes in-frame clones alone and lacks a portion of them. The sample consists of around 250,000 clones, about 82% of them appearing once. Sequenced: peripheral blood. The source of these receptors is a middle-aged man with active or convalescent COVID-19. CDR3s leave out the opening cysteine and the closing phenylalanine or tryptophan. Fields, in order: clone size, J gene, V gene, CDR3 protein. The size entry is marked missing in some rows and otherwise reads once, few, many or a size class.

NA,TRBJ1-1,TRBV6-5,ASSYSGTKTEAF
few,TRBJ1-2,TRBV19,ASTDRGWRNDYT
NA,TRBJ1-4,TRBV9,ASSASGTGYEKLF
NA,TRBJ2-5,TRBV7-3,ASSLMGGQETQY
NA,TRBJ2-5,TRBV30,AWQGNGETQY
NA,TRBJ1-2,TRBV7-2,ASSSFRDSYGYT
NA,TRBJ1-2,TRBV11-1,ASSSYPGDFNYGYT
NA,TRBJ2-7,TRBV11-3,ASSFRDGEQY
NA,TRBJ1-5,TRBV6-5,ASSPFQGSNQPQH
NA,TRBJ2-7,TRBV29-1,SAVTSGTYEQY
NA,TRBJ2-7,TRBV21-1,ASRARTGNEQY
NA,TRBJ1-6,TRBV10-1,ARSSTPSSYNSPLH
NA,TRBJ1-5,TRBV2,ASSEGGQRGSSQH
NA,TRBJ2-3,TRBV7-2,ASSLPGLAGSDTQY
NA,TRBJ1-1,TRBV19,ASSIGVTNTEAF
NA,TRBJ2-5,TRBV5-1,ASSLSLAGGGTETQY
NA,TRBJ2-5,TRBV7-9,ASSLLQGSETQY
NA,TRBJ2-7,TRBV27,ASSLNPPGLAGSYEQY
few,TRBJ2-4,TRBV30,AWSVQDAKNIQY
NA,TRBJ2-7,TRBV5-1,ASSLASRTSIYEQY
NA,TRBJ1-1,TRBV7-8,ASSLRGTEAF
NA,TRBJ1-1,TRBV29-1,SVGIRGKRRMNTEAF
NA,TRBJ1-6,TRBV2,ASQGTAPNSPLH
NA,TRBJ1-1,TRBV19,ASSPPGQNEAF
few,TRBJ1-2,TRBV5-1,ASSIRGLDGYT
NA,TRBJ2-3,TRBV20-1,SARENLEQY
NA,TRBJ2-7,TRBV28,ASSLGQTYEQY
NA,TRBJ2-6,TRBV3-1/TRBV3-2,ASSLLAGLSGANVLT
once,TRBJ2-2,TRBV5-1,ASSLRGGRTGELF
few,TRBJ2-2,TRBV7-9,ASSLDNPLGTGELF
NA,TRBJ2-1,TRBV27,ASSPFQGIKGNEQF
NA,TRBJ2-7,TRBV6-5,ASTVELGSYEQY
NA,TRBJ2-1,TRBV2,ASSMGLAVNEQF
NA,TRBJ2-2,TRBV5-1,ASSLGFRRTPNTGELF
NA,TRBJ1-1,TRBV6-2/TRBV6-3,ASSPWGQGPTEAF
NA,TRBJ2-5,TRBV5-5,ASSETSEATQY